The 22 T cell receptor beta chains below come from one sample, sequenced in a study of PD-1 blockade in classical Hodgkin lymphoma. As to time point: cycle 4 day 1 (C4D1), after less than 7 weeks of nivolumab. With no exception, relapse followed autologous stem cell transplantation in all patients, and brentuximab vedotin exposure varied. Sequenced by immunoSEQ multiplex PCR; TCRdb stores in-frame clones only, minus some. The profile covers about 96,000 clones, with more than 85% appearing a single time and less than 2% taken by the ten largest. The sample in question was peripheral blood mononuclear cells (PBMCs), obtained before the fourth cycle of nivolumab. These receptors all stem from a human donor with classical Hodgkin lymphoma.

This chain joins TRBV5-3 and TRBJ1-2; D ambiguous. TRBV5-3 is assigned to the ORF class and has an uncertain function. Trimming removed 2 bases from V and 0 bases from J, with 11 bases in between. The CDR3 has 15 amino acids. The CDR3 nucleotides read TGTGCCAGAAGCTTTTTTATCCAGGCTAACTATGGCTACACCTTC. Translating gives CARSFFIQANYGYTF.

The chain employs TRBV5-1 and TRBJ2-1; no firm D call. With 4 bases removed from V and 2 bases from J, the gap between germline ends came to 13 bases. Germline CDR1 SGHRS, CDR2 YFSETQ. This CDR3 has 15 residues. The CDR3, as DNA: TGCGCCAGCAGCGAAGCCGGCGTCCCCTACAATGAGCAGTTCTTC. This sequence encodes CASSEAGVPYNEQFF.

The chain carries TRBV19 and TRBJ1-1, with D unresolved. The CDR3 is 14 residues long. The germline gives CDR1 LNHDA, CDR2 SQIVND (reference sequence). The V and J ends lost 3 bases and 4 bases respectively, with 12 bases between them. The CDR3 sequence: CASSIRVGSTEAFF. CDR3 nucleotide sequence: TGTGCCAGTAGTATTCGGGTTGGTAGCACTGAAGCTTTCTTT.

This chain links TRBV28 with TRBJ2-1, with TRBD2 matching 14 bases. V lost 2 bases, J lost 9 bases, and 3 bases stayed unmatched. This CDR3 has 15 residues. Germline lookup yields CDR1 MDHEN and CDR2 SYDVKM. The DNA for the CDR3 is TGTGCCAGCAGTTTAACGGGACTAGCGGGAGTTGAGCAGTTCTTC. Translating it yields CASSLTGLAGVEQFF.

This clone was observed once. The V and J genes are TRBV30 and TRBJ1-2; TRBD1 aligns across 8 bases. V lost 5 bases to trimming and J lost 4 bases; unmatched junction nucleotides: 6. Germline CDR1 reads GTSNPN; CDR2 reads SVGIG (reference sequence). CDR3 length: 13 residues. The CDR3 spells CAWSRQGSYGYTF. Written as DNA, the CDR3 is TGTGCCTGGTCTAGACAGGGGTCCTATGGCTACACCTTC.

V gene TRBV9 combines with J gene TRBJ2-4; 7 bases match TRBD1. The CDR3 is 14 amino acids. Looked up from germline, CDR1 is SGDLS and CDR2 is YYNGEE. V shed 3 bases and J 3 bases; nucleotides not matched to a gene: 3. This CDR3 is CASSARDSKNIQYF. The CDR3 DNA follows: TGTGCCAGCAGCGCACGGGACAGCAAAAACATTCAGTACTTC.

The chain joins TRBV28 to TRBJ2-7, with TRBD1 matching over 9 bases. The CDR3 sequence is 15 residues long. V lost 5 bases, J lost 7 bases, and 12 bases stayed unmatched. CDR1 MDHEN and CDR2 SYDVKM come from the germline V gene. CDR3 coding DNA: TGTGCCAGCAGTGGTACTGGGACAGGGCAATGGGAGCAGTACTTC. Encoded protein: CASSGTGTGQWEQYF.

This rearrangement joins TRBV5-1 to TRBJ2-1, with TRBD2 as a possible D gene (5 bases). CDR1 is SGHRS and CDR2 is YFSETQ in the germline V gene. CDR3 length: 14 residues. Trimming shortened V by 3 bases and J by 6 bases, and 13 bases separated the two germline ends. CDR3 nucleotide sequence: TGCGCCAGCAGCTCGCGACTAACAACCAATGAGCAGTTCTTC. It specifies CASSSRLTTNEQFF.

The count of this clone is one. The chain combines TRBV5-6 with TRBJ2-5, with D hard to call. The CDR3 spans 14 residues. CDR1 is SGHDT and CDR2 is YYEEEE in the germline V gene. Trimming took 0 bases from V and 2 from J, leaving 8 bases between them. The DNA for the CDR3 is TGTGCCAGCAGCTTGGCTGGGTGGCAAGAGACCCAGTACTTC. Translating gives CASSLAGWQETQYF.

The chain recombines TRBV27 with TRBJ2-1; no definite D call. This CDR3 is built from 16 residues. Trimming removed 3 bases at V and 4 bases at J, with 16 bases between. CDR1 and CDR2 (germline): MNHEY, SMNVEV (reference sequence). CDR3 in DNA: TGTGCCAGCAGTTTTATCAGCTCTCCTTCGTACAATGAGCAGTTCTTC. As protein: CASSFISSPSYNEQFF.

In its sample, this clone was seen a few times. The chain combines TRBV9 with TRBJ1-1; D call uncertain. Germline lookup yields CDR1 SGDLS and CDR2 YYNGEE. V was pared by 4 bases and J by 8 bases, with 9 bases between. This CDR3 has 11 residues. The CDR3 sequence is CASSPAREAFF. CDR3 in DNA: TGTGCCAGCAGCCCTGCGCGGGAAGCTTTCTTT.

This chain joins TRBV9 and TRBJ2-2; D uncertain. The CDR3 runs 13 residues. Germline V gives CDR1 SGDLS, CDR2 YYNGEE. The germline V and J ends were trimmed by 2 bases and 1 base, with 3 bases remaining between them. The CDR3 bases are TGTGCCAGCAGCGTTTGGAACACCGGGGAGCTGTTTTTT. Its translation: CASSVWNTGELFF.

This sequence joins TRBV6-1 and TRBJ2-1, with D tentatively TRBD2 (6 bases). CDR3 length: 16 residues. The V gene's germline CDR1 is MNHNS and CDR2 SASEGT. The V and J ends lost 4 bases and 8 bases respectively, with 21 bases between them. The CDR3 bases are TGTGCCAGCAGTGGGAGAGGTTTAGCGGAGAAAGATGAGCAGTTCTTC. As protein: CASSGRGLAEKDEQFF.

The chain is built from TRBV25-1 and TRBJ1-2; 8 nucleotides align to TRBD1. The CDR3 has 12 residues. CDR1 is MGHDK, CDR2 SYGVNS, per germline. Trimming at V came to 8 bases and at J to 4 bases, leaving 3 bases not matched to a gene. The CDR3, as DNA: TGTGCCAGCGAGGGACAGGTCTATGGCTACACCTTC. It yields the protein CASEGQVYGYTF.

This chain links TRBV21-1 with TRBJ2-7; TRBD2, the table's D call, was not compared with the DNA. TRBV21-1 is listed as a pseudogene. This CDR3 has 19 residues. CDR3 sequence (DNA): TGTGCCAGCAGCCTAAAGGAGGTTCCGGGACTAGCGGCATCCTACGAGCAGTACTTC. It encodes CASSLKEVPGLAASYEQYF.

The chain joins TRBV29-1 to TRBJ1-5; D unclear. V shed 4 bases and J shed 0 bases, with 7 bases lying between them. The CDR3 sequence is 13 residues long. Germline loops: CDR1 SQVTM, CDR2 ANQGSEA. The CDR3 DNA follows: TGCAGCGTTGTCCTGAATAGCAATCAGCCCCAGCATTTT. Its protein product is CSVVLNSNQPQHF.

The CDR3 DNA follows: TGTGCCAGCAGCGTAGGTGAGAGACGAAGTGACGAGCAGTACTTC. This sequence encodes CASSVGERRSDEQYF. The rearrangement joins TRBV9 to TRBJ2-7; D gene ambiguous. The CDR3 sequence is 15 residues long. Trimming shortened V by 0 bases and J by 5 bases, and 15 bases separated the two germline ends. Germline CDR1 is SGDLS and CDR2 is YYNGEE.

This clone was seen once. CDR3 residues: CASTPSRSHTDTQYF. DNA of the CDR3: TGTGCCAGTACCCCCAGCAGGTCCCACACAGATACGCAGTATTTT. The chain joins TRBV19 to TRBJ2-3; D is uncertain. Germline lookup yields CDR1 LNHDA and CDR2 SQIVND (reference sequence). The V end lost 7 bases, the J end lost 2 bases, and 16 bases lay between the germline ends. CDR3 length equals 15 residues.

The chain couples TRBV27 to TRBJ2-1, with 9 bases fitting TRBD2. The germline V gene encodes CDR1 MNHEY and CDR2 SMNVEV (reference sequence). V gave up 3 bases and J gave up 7 bases; unmatched junction bases: 7. CDR3 length equals 15 residues. The DNA for the CDR3 is TGTGCCAGCAGTTTGGGCGGGAGGGGCGGGAATGAGCAGTTCTTC. This translates into CASSLGGRGGNEQFF.

The chain carries TRBV14 and TRBJ1-3; TRBD1 might be the D (5 bases). Germline CDR1 and CDR2: SGHDN and FVKESK. The ends were cut back, 4 bases at V and 1 base at J, with 11 bases in the middle. The CDR3 is 15 residues long. This CDR3 reads CASSLRGSSGNTIYF. The CDR3 bases are TGTGCCAGCAGCCTCCGGGGGTCATCTGGAAACACCATATATTTT.

The chain employs TRBV19 and TRBJ2-3; D remains ambiguous. Looked up from germline, CDR1 is LNHDA and CDR2 is SQIVND (reference sequence). The CDR3 is 17 residues long. Trimming removed 1 base at V and 3 bases at J, with 17 bases between. The CDR3: CASSIGVVGLLTDTQYF. The CDR3 DNA reads as TGTGCCAGTAGTATAGGGGTGGTAGGCCTGCTGACAGATACGCAGTATTTT.

V gene TRBV28 combines with J gene TRBJ2-7; D gene uncertain. V lost 2 bases and J lost 2, with 13 bases in between. This CDR3 contains 15 residues. CDR1 is MDHEN and CDR2 is SYDVKM in the germline V gene. This chain's CDR3 is CASSLGQAYPYEQYF. The CDR3 nucleotides read TGTGCCAGCAGTTTAGGGCAGGCTTATCCCTACGAGCAGTACTTC. Complete variable domain (other parts from reference TRBV28 and TRBJ2-7): DVKVTQSSRYLVKRTGEKVFLECVQDMDHENMFWYRQDPGLGLRLIYFSYDVKMKEKGDIPEGYSVSREKKERFSLILESASTNQTSMYLCASSLGQAYPYEQYFGPGTRLTVT.